The 17 T cell receptor beta chains listed next were all sequenced from one sample in a study of beta chain features in type 1 diabetes. Points from the study as a whole: TCRB CDR3s were moderately but significantly shorter in Type 1 diabetes patients in all four CD4+ subsets.

What was sequenced were expressed TCRB transcripts, since all of the isolated RNA had been reverse transcribed. Using immunoSEQ multiplex PCR, the repertoire was profiled, and TCRdb retains in-frame clones only, with some absent. The sample records 160,000 or so clones, roughly 10% being singletons. Their cognate antigens are unknown. The specimen sequenced was central memory CD4+ T cells from blood. The receptors stem from a woman in her 30s with type 1 diabetes.

This clone has only a few counts. The V call is TRBV7-3, the J call TRBJ2-1; D perhaps matches TRBD2 (5 bases). This CDR3 spans 13 amino acids. Germline CDR1 and CDR2: SGHTA and FQGTGA. The germline V and J ends were trimmed by 5 bases and 5 bases, with 10 bases remaining between them. The DNA of the CDR3 is TGTGCCAGCAGCATCGGACTGAACAATGAGCAGTTCTTC. It specifies CASSIGLNNEQFF.

The sample holds many counts of this clone. The chain has TRBV20-1 and TRBJ2-7; D unclear. V was cut by 2 bases and J by 3 bases, with 5 bases left in between. CDR1 is DFQATT and CDR2 is SNEGSKA in the germline V gene (reference sequence). The CDR3 loop spans 11 amino acids. The CDR3 here is CSARLDYEQYF. In DNA form, the CDR3 reads TGCAGTGCTAGACTAGACTACGAGCAGTACTTC.

This clone has only a few counts. The chain joins TRBV28 to TRBJ2-1, with 8 bases that match TRBD2. This CDR3 comprises 16 residues. Trimming took 6 bases from V and 5 from J; bases not matched to a gene: 12. Per germline, CDR1 MDHEN and CDR2 SYDVKM. The CDR3 here is CASSPTASGPHNEQFF. CDR3 sequence (DNA): TGTGCCAGCAGCCCCACGGCTAGCGGGCCCCACAATGAGCAGTTCTTC.

The chain uses TRBV25-1 and TRBJ2-1, with D possibly TRBD1 on 5 matching bases. Germline V lookup: CDR1 MGHDK, CDR2 SYGVNS. The CDR3 sequence is 16 residues long. V was shortened by 7 bases and J by 6 bases, with 22 bases between the two germline ends. The CDR3 DNA reads as TGTGCCAGCACCCCACCCCGTGGTGACAGTCTCAATGAGCAGTTCTTC. It yields the protein CASTPPRGDSLNEQFF. Supplemented by reference TRBV25-1 and TRBJ2-1, the full variable domain reads EADIYQTPRYLVIGTGKKITLECSQTMGHDKMYWYQQDPGMELHLIHYSYGVNSTEKGDLSSESTVSRIRTEHFPLTLESARPSHTSQYLCASTPPRGDSLNEQFFGPGTRLTVL.

The V gene is TRBV18, the J gene TRBJ2-7, with TRBD2 matching 11 bases. Germline loops: CDR1 KGHSH, CDR2 LQKENI. CDR3 length: 15 amino acids. Losses at the gene ends were 3 bases for V and 5 bases for J; bases not matched to a gene: 6. In nucleotides, the CDR3 is TGTGCCAGCTCACCGTTAGCGGGAGGGACCAACGAGCAGTACTTC. The encoded protein is CASSPLAGGTNEQYF.

Notes on this clone: The same CDR3 can be traced to other DNA sequences in this sample. This rearrangement joins TRBV27 to TRBJ1-5, with TRBD1 matching over 7 bases. The CDR3 is 16 residues long. The V gene's germline CDR1 is MNHEY and CDR2 SMNVEV (reference sequence). The J segment lost 0 bases and the V segment lost 5 bases, leaving 7 bases of the junction unmatched. The DNA for the CDR3 is TGTGCCAGCAGTAGAGGGACAGCCTATAGCAATCAGCCCCAGCATTTT. Protein product: CASSRGTAYSNQPQHF.

The table lists this clone with a few counts. V usage is TRBV6-5 and J usage is TRBJ1-2; weak D call: TRBD1 (5 bases). CDR1 is MNHEY, CDR2 SVGAGI, per germline. V was shortened by 0 bases and J by 7 bases, with 12 bases between the two germline ends. This CDR3 region has 14 residues. The CDR3 protein is CASSYSPRASGYTF. DNA for the CDR3: TGTGCCAGCAGTTACTCGCCCAGGGCAAGTGGCTACACCTTC.

This chain links TRBV2 with TRBJ2-1, with 9 positions matching TRBD2. Germline V CDR1 and CDR2: SNHLY, FYNNEI. The CDR3 length is 15 residues. Unmatched junction bases numbered 3, after V lost 6 bases and J lost 0 bases. CDR3 in amino acids: CASRNSGSSYNEQFF. As DNA, the CDR3 is TGTGCCAGCAGAAATAGCGGGAGCTCCTACAATGAGCAGTTCTTC. The complete variable domain, with remaining parts taken from reference TRBV2 and TRBJ2-1, reads EPEVTQTPSHQVTQMGQEVILRCVPISNHLYFYWYRQILGQKVEFLVSFYNNEISEKSEIFDDQFSVERPDGSNFTLKIRSTKLEDSAMYFCASRNSGSSYNEQFFGPGTRLTVL.

This clone was found a few times. The gene calls are TRBV7-3 and TRBJ2-1; TRBD2 matches at 9 bases. CDR1 is SGHTA, CDR2 FQGTGA, per germline. The CDR3 loop spans 16 amino acids. J gave up 3 bases and V 5 bases, and 8 bases lay outside the gene matches. The chain's CDR3 is CASSINSGSYYNEQFF. DNA for the CDR3: TGTGCCAGCAGCATCAATAGCGGGAGCTACTACAATGAGCAGTTCTTC.

On this clone: The same CDR3 arises from other DNA sequences in this sample as well. The rearrangement links TRBV7-9 to TRBJ2-1; TRBD2 agrees at 10 bases. The V and J ends lost 2 bases and 1 base, in that order; junction bases with no gene match: 2. The CDR3 loop spans 16 amino acids. Germline values: CDR1 SEHNR, CDR2 FQNEAQ (reference sequence). The CDR3 is CASSLSLAGSYNEQFF. For the CDR3, the DNA is TGTGCCAGCAGCTTATCACTAGCGGGATCCTACAATGAGCAGTTCTTC.

The V gene is TRBV28, the J gene TRBJ1-1; D remains ambiguous. CDR3 size: 13 residues. The germline gives CDR1 MDHEN, CDR2 SYDVKM. With 7 bases removed from V and 11 bases from J, the gap between germline ends came to 20 bases. The chain's CDR3 is CASTPRGQEYAFF. CDR3 DNA sequence: TGTGCCAGCACCCCACGTGGTCAGGAATACGCTTTCTTT. The complete variable domain, with remaining parts taken from reference TRBV28 and TRBJ1-1, reads DVKVTQSSRYLVKRTGEKVFLECVQDMDHENMFWYRQDPGLGLRLIYFSYDVKMKEKGDIPEGYSVSREKKERFSLILESASTNQTSMYLCASTPRGQEYAFFGQGTRLTVV.

This chain uses TRBV28 with TRBJ1-2; 12 bases map to TRBD1. The CDR3 loop spans 15 amino acids. Trimming at V came to 4 bases and at J to 8 bases, leaving 8 bases not matched to a gene. Germline V gives CDR1 MDHEN, CDR2 SYDVKM. The CDR3 sequence is CASSSGTGGAGGYTF. DNA of the CDR3: TGTGCCAGCAGTTCCGGGACAGGGGGCGCAGGGGGCTACACCTTC.

The chain employs TRBV5-1 and TRBJ2-7; tentatively, D is TRBD2 (5 bases). The CDR3 is 15 residues long. V lost 2 bases and J 0 bases, leaving 12 bases between the germline ends. Germline CDR1 SGHRS, CDR2 YFSETQ. In nucleotides, the CDR3 is TGCGCCAGCAGCTTTGTTGAGGGCAGCTCCTACGAGCAGTACTTC. Encoded protein: CASSFVEGSSYEQYF.

The chain is built from TRBV4-1 and TRBJ2-7; 9 nucleotides line up with TRBD2. The germline CDR1 and CDR2 sequences are MGHRA and YSYEKL. This CDR3 is built from 14 residues. Trimming cost V 7 bases and J 3 bases; bases outside gene matches: 7. The CDR3 region is CASTGGTSSYEQYF. The CDR3 DNA follows: TGCGCCAGCACGGGGGGGACTAGCAGCTACGAGCAGTACTTC.

This sequence joins TRBV7-2 and TRBJ1-1; possibly TRBD1 for D (6 bases). Deletions cut 6 bases from V and 1 base from J, with 9 bases between. The V gene's germline CDR1 is SGHTA and CDR2 FQGNSA. There are 13 residues in the CDR3. The CDR3 nucleotides are TGTGCCAGCAGGTTACAGGGGAACACTGAAGCTTTCTTT. Translation: CASRLQGNTEAFF.

This clone was recorded a few times. The CDR3 DNA sequence: TGTGCCAGTTCGGACAGGGTCCACGAGCAGTACTTC. It is translated as CASSDRVHEQYF. The V call is TRBV19, the J call TRBJ2-7, with 8 bases fitting TRBD1. In germline, CDR1 is LNHDA, CDR2 SQIVND (reference sequence). The CDR3 spans 12 residues. V shed 8 bases and J 5 bases; nucleotides not matched to a gene: 5.

The table lists this clone with a few counts. The chain uses TRBV27 and TRBJ2-5, with a weak D call TRBD1 (5 bases). The germline CDR1 and CDR2 sequences are MNHEY and SMNVEV (reference sequence). CDR3 size: 16 residues. V lost 4 bases and J 0 bases, leaving 15 bases between the germline ends. The CDR3: CASSSAAQTDQETQYF. Written as DNA, the CDR3 is TGTGCCAGCAGTTCCGCGGCCCAGACAGACCAAGAGACCCAGTACTTC.